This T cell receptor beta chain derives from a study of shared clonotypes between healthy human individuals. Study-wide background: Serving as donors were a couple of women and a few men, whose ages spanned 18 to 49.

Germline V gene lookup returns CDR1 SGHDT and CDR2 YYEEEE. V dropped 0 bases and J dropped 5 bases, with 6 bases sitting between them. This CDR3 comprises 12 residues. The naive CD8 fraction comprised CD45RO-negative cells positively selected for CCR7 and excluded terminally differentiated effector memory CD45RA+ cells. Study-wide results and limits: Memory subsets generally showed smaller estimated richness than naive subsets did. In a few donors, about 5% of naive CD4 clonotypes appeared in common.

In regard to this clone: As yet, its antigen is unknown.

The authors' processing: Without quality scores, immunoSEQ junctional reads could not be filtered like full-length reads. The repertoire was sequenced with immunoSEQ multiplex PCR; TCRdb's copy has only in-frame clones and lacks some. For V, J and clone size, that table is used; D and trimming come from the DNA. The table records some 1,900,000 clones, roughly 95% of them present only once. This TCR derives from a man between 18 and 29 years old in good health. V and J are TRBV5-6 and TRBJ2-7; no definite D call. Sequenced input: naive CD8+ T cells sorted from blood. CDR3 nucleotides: TGTGCCAGCAGCTTGGCCGCTCACGAGCAGTACTTC. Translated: CASSLAAHEQYF.